This paragraph reports one T cell receptor (beta chain). The data were obtained in a study of cytotoxic CD8 clonotypes in ibrutinib-treated CLL. The CDR3 sequence is 14 residues long. CDR1 and CDR2 (germline): SNHLY, FYNNEI. Germline trimming cut 6 bases from V and 7 bases from J; bases unmatched to any gene: 6. Produced via immunoSEQ multiplex PCR; TCRdb's table is partial and in-frame only. The repertoire holds 85,000 or so clones, about four fifths seen once, with nearly 5% in the top ten. The material sequenced was PBMCs, taken after 12 months of ibrutinib treatment. This receptor was identified in a human donor with chronic lymphocytic leukemia. The chain recombines TRBV2 with TRBJ2-1, with TRBD2 identical over 10 bases. DNA for the CDR3: TGTGCCAGCAGGACAGCGGGAGGGGGGAATGAGCAGTTCTTC. It yields the protein CASRTAGGGNEQFF.